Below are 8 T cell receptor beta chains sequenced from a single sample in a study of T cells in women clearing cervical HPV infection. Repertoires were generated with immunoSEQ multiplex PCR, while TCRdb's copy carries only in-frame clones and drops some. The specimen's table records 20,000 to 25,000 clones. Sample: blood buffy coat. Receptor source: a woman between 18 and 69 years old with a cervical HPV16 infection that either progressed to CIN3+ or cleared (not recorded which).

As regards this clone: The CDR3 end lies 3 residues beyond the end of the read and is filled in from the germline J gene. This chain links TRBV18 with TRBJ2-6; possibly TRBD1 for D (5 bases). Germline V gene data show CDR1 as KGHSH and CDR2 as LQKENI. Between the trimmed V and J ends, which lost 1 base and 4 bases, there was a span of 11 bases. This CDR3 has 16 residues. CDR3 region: CASSPRQGTGANVLTF. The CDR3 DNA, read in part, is TGTGCCAGCTCACCACGGCAGGGAACGGGGGCCAACGTC.

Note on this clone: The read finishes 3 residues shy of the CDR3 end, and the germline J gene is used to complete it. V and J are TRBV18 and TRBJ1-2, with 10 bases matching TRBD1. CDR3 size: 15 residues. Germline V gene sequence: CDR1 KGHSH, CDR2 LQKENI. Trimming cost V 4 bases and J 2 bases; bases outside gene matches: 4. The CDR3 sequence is CASSQTGGRNYGYTF. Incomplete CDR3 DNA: TGTGCCAGCTCACAGACAGGGGGCCGCAACTATGGC.

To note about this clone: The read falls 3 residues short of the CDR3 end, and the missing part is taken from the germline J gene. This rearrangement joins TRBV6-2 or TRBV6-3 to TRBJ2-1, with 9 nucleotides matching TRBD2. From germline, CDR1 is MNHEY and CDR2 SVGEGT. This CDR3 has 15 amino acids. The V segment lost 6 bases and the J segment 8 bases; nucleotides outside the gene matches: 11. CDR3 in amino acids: CASRPDISGSHEQFF. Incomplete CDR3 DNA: TGTGCCAGCAGGCCAGACATTAGCGGGAGCCATGAG.

The CDR3 here is CASSVLAGEGDTQYF. The part of the CDR3 DNA that was read is TGTGCCAGCAGCGTTTTAGCGGGAGAGGGGGATACG. The chain combines TRBV9 with TRBJ2-3; TRBD2 aligns across 9 bases. The sequence runs out 3 residues before the end of the CDR3; the remainder is reconstructed from the germline J gene. The CDR3 contains 15 residues. V shed 2 bases, J shed 6 bases, and the junction held 7 bases outside the gene matches. CDR1 and CDR2 (germline): SGDLS, YYNGEE.

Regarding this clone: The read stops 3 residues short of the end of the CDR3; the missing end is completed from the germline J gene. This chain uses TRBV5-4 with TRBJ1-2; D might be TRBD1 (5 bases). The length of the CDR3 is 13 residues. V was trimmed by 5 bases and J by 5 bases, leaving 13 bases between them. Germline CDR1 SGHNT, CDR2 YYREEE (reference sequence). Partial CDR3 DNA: TGTGCCAGCAGGGCTCCACAGGCATATGGC. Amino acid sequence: CASRAPQAYG. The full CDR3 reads CASRAPQAYGYTF.

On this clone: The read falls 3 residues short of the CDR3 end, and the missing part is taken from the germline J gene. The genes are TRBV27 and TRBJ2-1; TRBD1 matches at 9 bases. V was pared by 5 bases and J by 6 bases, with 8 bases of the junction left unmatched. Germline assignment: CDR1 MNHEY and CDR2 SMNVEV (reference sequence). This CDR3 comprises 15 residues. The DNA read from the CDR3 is TGTGCCAGCAGTATGCTTGGGACAGGGATCAATGAG. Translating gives CASSMLGTGINE. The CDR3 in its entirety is CASSMLGTGINEQFF.

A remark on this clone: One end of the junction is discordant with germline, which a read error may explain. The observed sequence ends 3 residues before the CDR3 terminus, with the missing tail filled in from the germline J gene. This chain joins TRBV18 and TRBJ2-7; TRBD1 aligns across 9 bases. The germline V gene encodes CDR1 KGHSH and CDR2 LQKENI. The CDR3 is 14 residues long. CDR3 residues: CAGSPPGQGHEQYF. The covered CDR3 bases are TGTGCCGGCTCACCACCGGGACAGGGCCACGAG.

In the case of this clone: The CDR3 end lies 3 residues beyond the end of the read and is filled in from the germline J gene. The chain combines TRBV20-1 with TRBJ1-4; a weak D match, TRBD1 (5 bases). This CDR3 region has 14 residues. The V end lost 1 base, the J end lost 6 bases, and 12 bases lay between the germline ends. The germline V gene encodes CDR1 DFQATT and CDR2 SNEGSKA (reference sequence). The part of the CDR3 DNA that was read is TGCAGTGCTAGAGGAGGGGCCGGGCATGAAAAA. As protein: CSARGGAGHEK. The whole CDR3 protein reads CSARGGAGHEKLFF.